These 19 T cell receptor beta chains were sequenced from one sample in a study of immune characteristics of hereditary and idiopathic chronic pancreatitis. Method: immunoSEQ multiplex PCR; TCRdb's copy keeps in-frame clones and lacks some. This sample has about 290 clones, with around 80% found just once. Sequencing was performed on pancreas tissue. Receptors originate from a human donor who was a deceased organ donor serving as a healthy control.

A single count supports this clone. CDR3 protein: CASSFRQGSEGTQYF. DNA of the CDR3: TGTGCCAGCAGCTTCCGACAGGGTTCGGAGGGGACCCAGTACTTC. This chain uses TRBV7-9 with TRBJ2-5, with D maybe TRBD1 (7 bases). CDR3 length equals 15 residues. The V gene's germline CDR1 is SEHNR and CDR2 FQNEAQ (reference sequence). The V gene lost 3 bases and the J gene lost 7 bases, with 18 bases spanning the gap.

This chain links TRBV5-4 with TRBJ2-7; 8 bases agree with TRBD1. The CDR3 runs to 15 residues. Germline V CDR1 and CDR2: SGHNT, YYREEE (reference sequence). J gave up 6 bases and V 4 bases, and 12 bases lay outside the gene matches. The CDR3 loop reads CASSTTPTGAVEQYF. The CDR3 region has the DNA TGTGCCAGCAGCACCACGCCGACAGGGGCGGTCGAGCAGTACTTC.

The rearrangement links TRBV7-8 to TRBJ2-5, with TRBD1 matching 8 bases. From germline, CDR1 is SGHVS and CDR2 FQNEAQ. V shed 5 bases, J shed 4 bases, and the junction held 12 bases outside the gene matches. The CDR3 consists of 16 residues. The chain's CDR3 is CASSPETGVVGETQYF. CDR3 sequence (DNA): TGTGCCAGCAGCCCCGAGACAGGGGTTGTTGGAGAGACCCAGTACTTC.

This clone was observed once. CDR3 region: CSALVQETQYF. CDR3 nucleotides: TGCAGTGCTCTCGTCCAGGAGACCCAGTACTTC. This chain connects TRBV20-1 to TRBJ2-5; D not resolved. The CDR3 totals 11 residues. Trimming took 5 bases from V and 5 from J, leaving 9 bases between them. Germline-derived CDR1 and CDR2 are DFQATT and SNEGSKA (reference sequence).

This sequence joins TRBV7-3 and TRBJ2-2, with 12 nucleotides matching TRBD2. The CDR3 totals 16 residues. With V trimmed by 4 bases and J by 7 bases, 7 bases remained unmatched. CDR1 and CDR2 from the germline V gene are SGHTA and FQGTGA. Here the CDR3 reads CASSSGLAGWGGELFF. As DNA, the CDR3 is TGTGCCAGCAGCTCCGGACTAGCGGGGTGGGGCGGGGAGCTGTTTTTT. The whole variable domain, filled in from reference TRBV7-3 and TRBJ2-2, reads GAGVSQTPSNKVTEKGKYVELRCDPISGHTALYWYRQSLGQGPEFLIYFQGTGAADDSGLPNDRFFAVRPEGSVSTLKIQRTERGDSAVYLCASSSGLAGWGGELFFGEGSRLTVL.

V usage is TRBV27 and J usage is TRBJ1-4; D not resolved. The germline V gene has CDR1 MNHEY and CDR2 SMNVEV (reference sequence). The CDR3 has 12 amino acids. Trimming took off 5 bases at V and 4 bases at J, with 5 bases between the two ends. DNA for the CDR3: TGTGCCAGCAGTCAAAATAATGAAAAACTGTTTTTT. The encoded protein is CASSQNNEKLFF.

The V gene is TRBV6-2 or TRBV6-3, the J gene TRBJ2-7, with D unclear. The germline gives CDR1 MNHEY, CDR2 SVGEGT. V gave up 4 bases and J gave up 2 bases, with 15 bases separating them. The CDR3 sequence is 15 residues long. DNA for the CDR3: TGTGCCAGCAGTTTTTGGTCTTCTGAGACCTACGAGCAGTACTTC. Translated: CASSFWSSETYEQYF.

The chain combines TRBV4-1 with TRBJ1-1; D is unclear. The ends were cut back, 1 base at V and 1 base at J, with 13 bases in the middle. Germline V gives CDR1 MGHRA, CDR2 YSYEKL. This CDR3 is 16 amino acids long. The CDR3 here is CASSQVHPVTNTEAFF. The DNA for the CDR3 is TGCGCCAGCAGCCAAGTACACCCGGTAACGAACACTGAAGCTTTCTTT.

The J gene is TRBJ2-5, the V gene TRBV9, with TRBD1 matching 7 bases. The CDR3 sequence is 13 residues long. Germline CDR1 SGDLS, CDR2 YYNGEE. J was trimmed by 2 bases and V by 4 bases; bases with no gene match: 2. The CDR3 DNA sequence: TGTGCCAGCAGCCAGGGACAGCAAGAGACCCAGTACTTC. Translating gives CASSQGQQETQYF.

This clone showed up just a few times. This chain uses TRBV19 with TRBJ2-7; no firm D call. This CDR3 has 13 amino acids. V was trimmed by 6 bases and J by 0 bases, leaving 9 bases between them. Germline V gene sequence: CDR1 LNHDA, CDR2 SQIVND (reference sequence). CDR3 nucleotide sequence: TGTGCCAGTAGCAGACGGGCCTCCTACGAGCAGTACTTC. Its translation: CASSRRASYEQYF.

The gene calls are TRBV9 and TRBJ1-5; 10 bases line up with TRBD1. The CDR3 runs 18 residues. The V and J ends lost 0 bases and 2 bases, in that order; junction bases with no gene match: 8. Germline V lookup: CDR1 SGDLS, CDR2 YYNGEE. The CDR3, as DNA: TGTGCCAGCAGCGTAGCTCCGGACAGGGGGGATGGCAATCAGCCCCAGCATTTT. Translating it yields CASSVAPDRGDGNQPQHF. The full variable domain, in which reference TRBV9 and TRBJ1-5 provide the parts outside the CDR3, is DSGVTQTPKHLITATGQRVTLRCSPRSGDLSVYWYQQSLDQGLQFLIQYYNGEERAKGNILERFSAQQFPDLHSELNLSSLELGDSALYFCASSVAPDRGDGNQPQHFGDGTRLSIL.

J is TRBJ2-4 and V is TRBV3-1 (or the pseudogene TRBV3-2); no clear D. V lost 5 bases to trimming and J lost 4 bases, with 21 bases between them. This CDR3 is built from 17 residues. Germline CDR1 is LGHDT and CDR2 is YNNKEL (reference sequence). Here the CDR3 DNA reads TGTGCCAGCAGCGGTCATGATCCCATTTGCAAAAAAAACATTCAGTACTTC. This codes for CASSGHDPICKKNIQYF.

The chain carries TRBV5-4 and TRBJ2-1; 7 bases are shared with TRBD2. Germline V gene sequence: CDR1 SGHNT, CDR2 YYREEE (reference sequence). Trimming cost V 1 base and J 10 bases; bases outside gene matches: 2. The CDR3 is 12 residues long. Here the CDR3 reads CASSLKGGEQFF. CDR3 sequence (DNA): TGTGCCAGCAGCTTGAAGGGAGGGGAGCAGTTCTTC.

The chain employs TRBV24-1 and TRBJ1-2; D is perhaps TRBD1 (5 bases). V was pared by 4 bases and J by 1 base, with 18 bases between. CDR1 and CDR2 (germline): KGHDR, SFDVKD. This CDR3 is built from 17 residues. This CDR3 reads CATSENDAGRYNYGYTF. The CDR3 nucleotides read TGTGCCACCAGTGAAAATGATGCGGGACGGTATAACTATGGCTACACCTTC.

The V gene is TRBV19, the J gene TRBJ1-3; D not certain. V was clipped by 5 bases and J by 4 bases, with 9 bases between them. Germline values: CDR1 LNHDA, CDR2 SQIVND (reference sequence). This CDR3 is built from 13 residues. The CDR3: CASSYFSGNTIYF. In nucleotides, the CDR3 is TGTGCCAGTAGTTACTTCTCCGGAAACACCATATATTTT.

CDR3: CASSLVAGPGGNEQFF. The CDR3 DNA reads TGCGCCAGCAGCCTAGTAGCGGGACCGGGGGGCAATGAGCAGTTCTTC. The V and J genes are TRBV4-3 and TRBJ2-1; 8 nucleotides line up with TRBD2. This CDR3 spans 16 amino acids. Losses at the gene ends were 4 bases for V and 6 bases for J; bases not matched to a gene: 11. CDR1 LGHNA and CDR2 YSLEER come from the germline V gene.

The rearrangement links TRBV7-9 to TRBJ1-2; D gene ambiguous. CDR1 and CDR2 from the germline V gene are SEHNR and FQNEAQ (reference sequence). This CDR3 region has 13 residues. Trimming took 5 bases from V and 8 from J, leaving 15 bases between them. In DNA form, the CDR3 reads TGTGCCAGCAGCCCACACGGGGAGCGCGGCTACACCTTC. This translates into CASSPHGERGYTF.

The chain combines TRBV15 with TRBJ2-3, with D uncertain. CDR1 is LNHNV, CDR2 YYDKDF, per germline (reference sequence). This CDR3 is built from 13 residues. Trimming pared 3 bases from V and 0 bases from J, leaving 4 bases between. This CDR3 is CATSRASTDTQYF. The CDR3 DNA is TGTGCCACCAGCAGGGCTAGCACAGATACGCAGTATTTT.

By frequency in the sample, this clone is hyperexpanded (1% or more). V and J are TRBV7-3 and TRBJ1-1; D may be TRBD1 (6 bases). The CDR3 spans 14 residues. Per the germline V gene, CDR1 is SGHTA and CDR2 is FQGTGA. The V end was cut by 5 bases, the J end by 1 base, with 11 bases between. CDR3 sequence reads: CASSPQGWNTEAFF. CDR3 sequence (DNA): TGTGCCAGCAGCCCACAGGGATGGAACACTGAAGCTTTCTTT.